Below are 9 T cell receptor beta chains sequenced from a single sample in a study of graft-versus-host responses after intestinal transplantation. The antigens these receptors bind are not known. The table came from immunoSEQ multiplex PCR; TCRdb's copy has only in-frame clones and leaves some out. The sample has nearly 90,000 clones, roughly 87% seen once. The material was unstimulated CD8+ T cells sorted from spleen or lymph node cells, obtained before intestinal transplant. The source of these receptors is a human donor who received an intestinal transplant.

This chain links TRBV10-3 with TRBJ2-5; 8 bases map to TRBD1. The CDR3 length is 12 residues. Per germline, CDR1 ENHRY and CDR2 SYGVKD. The trim removed 8 bases at V and 2 bases at J, leaving 1 base unmatched. The CDR3 coding sequence is TGTGCCATCGGACAGGGACAAGAGACCCAGTACTTC. It specifies CAIGQGQETQYF.

As DNA, the CDR3 is TGCGCCAGCAGCCACTTCTGGGCCACCTACAATGAGCAGTTCTTC. It encodes CASSHFWATYNEQFF. V is TRBV4-1 and J is TRBJ2-1; unclear D gene. Between the trimmed V and J ends, which lost 3 bases and 2 bases, there was a span of 11 bases. The length of the CDR3 is 15 residues. The germline gives CDR1 MGHRA, CDR2 YSYEKL.

The gene calls are TRBV18 and TRBJ2-3, with D maybe TRBD1 (5 bases). Germline V gene sequence: CDR1 KGHSH, CDR2 LQKENI. The CDR3 is 18 residues long. V dropped 4 bases and J dropped 4 bases, with 24 bases sitting between them. CDR3 residues: CASSQLQVTTTPADTQYF. Written as DNA, the CDR3 is TGTGCCAGCTCACAATTACAGGTAACAACTACCCCGGCAGATACGCAGTATTTT.

A note on this clone: One junction end disagrees with the germline gene, perhaps due to a read error. The sample carries other DNA sequences with the same CDR3. The chain is built from TRBV15 and TRBJ2-7; D remains unclear. CDR1 and CDR2 from the germline V gene are LNHNV and YYDKDF (reference sequence). This CDR3 is built from 13 residues. The CDR3 DNA is TGTGCCACCAGCGGAGAGAGATTCTACGAGCAGTACTTC. It is translated as CATSGERFYEQYF. The full variable domain, its missing parts supplied by reference TRBV15 and TRBJ2-7, is DAMVIQNPRYQVTQFGKPVTLSCSQTLNHNVMYWYQQKSSQAPKLLFHYYDKDFNNEADTPDNFQSRRPNTSFCFLDIRSPGLGDTAMYLCATSGERFYEQYFGPGTRLTVT.

The V gene is TRBV30, the J gene TRBJ2-1; 12 bases are shared with TRBD1. V lost 0 bases and J lost 6; bases outside the gene matches: 3. This CDR3 is 15 amino acids long. Germline lookup yields CDR1 GTSNPN and CDR2 SVGIG (reference sequence). Here the CDR3 DNA reads TGTGCCTGGAGTGTCGGGACAGGGGGCTTCAATGAGCAGTTCTTC. Translation: CAWSVGTGGFNEQFF.

This chain joins TRBV9 and TRBJ2-7, with D possibly matching TRBD2 (5 bases). V lost 4 bases and J 4 bases, leaving 18 bases between the germline ends. The CDR3 extends over 15 amino acids. CDR1 and CDR2 (germline): SGDLS, YYNGEE. As DNA, the CDR3 is TGTGCCAGCAGCCCCGACTCGACTGGAGGATACGAGCAGTACTTC. Translating it yields CASSPDSTGGYEQYF.

The chain joins TRBV4-1 to TRBJ2-1; TRBD1 is a possible D gene (5 bases). The ends were cut back, 0 bases at V and 4 bases at J, with 10 bases in the middle. Germline V gene data show CDR1 as MGHRA and CDR2 as YSYEKL. CDR3 length: 15 amino acids. Written as DNA, the CDR3 is TGCGCCAGCAGCCAAGAAGACAGTGGTTACAATGAGCAGTTCTTC. This translates into CASSQEDSGYNEQFF.

This chain uses TRBV4-1 with TRBJ2-1, with 11 positions matching TRBD2. V trimming: 3 bases; J trimming: 10 bases; junction bases outside the gene matches: 14. This CDR3 has 17 residues. Germline V gene lookup returns CDR1 MGHRA and CDR2 YSYEKL. CDR3 region: CASSHIIAGGPWREQFF. CDR3 DNA sequence: TGCGCCAGCAGCCATATTATAGCGGGAGGGCCGTGGAGAGAGCAGTTCTTC.

CDR3 loop: CASSEKGNSGGDTQYF. DNA for the CDR3: TGTGCCAGCAGCGAAAAGGGTAATAGCGGGGGCGATACGCAGTATTTT. The rearrangement links TRBV9 to TRBJ2-3, with 9 bases fitting TRBD2. J gave up 6 bases and V 3 bases, and 11 bases lay outside the gene matches. CDR1 is SGDLS and CDR2 is YYNGEE in the germline V gene. This CDR3 region has 16 residues.